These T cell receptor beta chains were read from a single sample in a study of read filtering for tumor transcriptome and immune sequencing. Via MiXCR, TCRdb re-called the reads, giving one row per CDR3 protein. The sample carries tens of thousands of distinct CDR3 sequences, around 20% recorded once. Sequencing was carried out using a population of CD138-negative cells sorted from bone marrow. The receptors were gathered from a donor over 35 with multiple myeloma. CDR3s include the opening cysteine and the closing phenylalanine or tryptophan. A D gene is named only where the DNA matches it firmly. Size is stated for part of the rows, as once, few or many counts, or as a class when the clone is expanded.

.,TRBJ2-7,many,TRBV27,CASSLKRGYEQYF,TGTGCCAGCAGTTTGAAGAGGGGCTACGAGCAGTACTTC
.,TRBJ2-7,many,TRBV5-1,CASSLQGPTAYEQYF,TGCGCCAGCAGCTTACAGGGCCCAACAGCCTACGAGCAGTACTTC
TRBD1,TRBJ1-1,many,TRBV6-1,CASSEPGGNTEAFF,TGTGCCAGCAGTGAACCAGGGGGGAACACTGAAGCTTTCTTT
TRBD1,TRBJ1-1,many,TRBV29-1,CSVVDYTGANTEAFF,TGCAGCGTCGTAGATTACACAGGGGCGAACACTGAAGCTTTCTTT
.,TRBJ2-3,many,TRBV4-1,CASSRPGRTDTQYF,TGCGCCAGCAGCCGTCCGGGCCGTACAGATACGCAGTATTTT
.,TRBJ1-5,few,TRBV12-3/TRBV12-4,CASSLYRDQDQPQHF,TGTGCCAGCAGTTTATACAGGGACCAGGATCAGCCCCAGCATTTT
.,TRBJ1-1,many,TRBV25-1,CATQSLLLGNTEAFF,TGTGCCACCCAATCACTTTTGCTGGGGAACACTGAAGCTTTCTTT
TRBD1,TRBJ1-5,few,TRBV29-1,CSVESDRESNQPQHF,TGCAGCGTTGAGAGCGACAGGGAGAGCAATCAGCCCCAGCATTTT
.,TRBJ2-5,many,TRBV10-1,CASSSLGDTQETQYF,TGCGCCAGCAGCTCCCTCGGGGACACCCAAGAGACCCAGTACTTC
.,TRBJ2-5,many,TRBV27,CASSSLGQETQYF,TGTGCCAGCAGCTCCCTAGGGCAAGAGACCCAGTACTTC
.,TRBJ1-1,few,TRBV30,CAWRQPSGTEAFF,TGTGCCTGGCGGCAACCAAGTGGCACTGAAGCTTTCTTT
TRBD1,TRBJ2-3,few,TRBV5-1,CASRRTGEDTQYF,TGCGCCAGCAGAAGGACAGGGGAAGATACGCAGTATTTT
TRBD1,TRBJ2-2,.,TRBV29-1,CSGAQGDRAGELFF,TGCAGCGGAGCTCAGGGGGACAGGGCCGGGGAGCTGTTTTTT
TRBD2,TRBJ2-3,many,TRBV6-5,CASSYGGGTTDTQYF,TGTGCCAGCAGTTACGGCGGGGGGACCACAGATACGCAGTATTTT
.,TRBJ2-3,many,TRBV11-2,CASSLGLEDTQYF,TGTGCCAGCAGCCTTGGCCTTGAAGATACGCAGTATTTT
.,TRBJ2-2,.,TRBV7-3,CASSLGAAGELFF,TGTGCCAGCAGCTTAGGGGCAGCCGGGGAGCTGTTTTTT
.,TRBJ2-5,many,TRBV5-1,CASSLAGIQETQYF,TGCGCCAGCAGCTTGGCAGGGATCCAAGAGACCCAGTACTTC
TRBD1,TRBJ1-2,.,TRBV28,CASRTLGQGGRYTF,TGTGCCAGCAGGACTTTAGGACAGGGAGGGCGCTACACCTTC
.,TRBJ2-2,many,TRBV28,CASRVYTSNTGELFF,TGTGCCAGCAGGGTGTACACTAGCAACACCGGGGAGCTGTTTTTT
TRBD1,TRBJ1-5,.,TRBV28,CASSLPGTGAQPQHF,TGTGCCAGCAGTTTACCTGGGACAGGGGCTCAGCCCCAGCATTTT